This entry is about one T cell receptor beta chain. This clonotype was counted a single time. This clone's antigen is unknown. A clone one base away is much larger, so this may be a read error. The cysteine opens and the phenylalanine closes a CDR3 of 12 amino acids. Left in the record is the CDR3 DNA by itself, 36 bases read in frame from the first base. CDR1 DFQATT and CDR2 SNEGSKA were looked up in the germline V gene (reference sequence). These data come from a study of breast tumors, draining lymph nodes, adjacent tissues (dated by TCRdb to 2015 to 2016). Describing the broader study: Breast cancer patients provided tumor, adjacent nontumor tissue and axillary lymph nodes, and the study compared the TCR beta repertoires across these three sources. In human breast cancer, the study set out to evaluate how tumor, surrounding tissue and draining lymph node repertoires relate to one another and whether T cells may move between these sites. Summary of the overall study and its limitations: Rather than being directly demonstrated, the conclusion that tumor T cells originate in lymph nodes was presented as consistent with a hypothesis. The data were considered consistent with the idea that most tumor T cells come from the lymph node and then expand in tumor tissue. Tumor T-cell repertoires showed less diversity than lymph node repertoires and more diversity than nontumor tissue repertoires, and tumor T-cell repertoires showed preferential V and J gene usage. In luminal-like breast cancer, tumor and nontumor tissue repertoires resembled each other significantly more than in basal-like breast cancer.

Lymph node samples were obtained from the axillary draining lymph nodes of breast cancer patients. TCRdb records Illumina HiSeq 2000 as the sequencer. Multiplex PCR amplification was used to build the TCR beta chain libraries. High-throughput sequencing was used to analyze the amplified TCR beta chain products. The raw public data were reprocessed by TCRdb itself: fastp quality trimming at Q25, MiXCR clonotype calling, in-frame beta chains only. Every CDR3 protein is listed once, alongside the most common genes and DNA of its rows. Here the sample has approximately 280,000 distinct CDR3 sequences; 30% occur a single time. Together, the top ten hold about 1% of the sample.

The TCR sequence derives from a female donor with breast cancer. Some clones in this sample may be carry-over from other donors' samples. Sequenced material: axillary lymph node tissue. The chain uses TRBV20-1 and TRBJ2-7, with TRBD1 tentatively as D gene (5 bases match). The CDR3 has the sequence CGVSQGFYEPYF. The nucleotide sequence is TGCGGAGTTAGTCAGGGCTTCTACGAGCCGTACTTC.